The 23 T cell receptor beta chains reported below all come from one sample, sequenced in a study of CXCR3-negative and CXCR3-positive naive CD8 T cells. Preparation of TRB cDNA libraries relied on 5' RACE carrying UMI labels. TCRdb reanalyzed the 5' RACE reads and collapses them to one entry per CDR3 protein, without DNA. The sample has about 92,000 distinct CDR3 sequences. Sequenced: naive CXCR3- CD8+ T cells from blood. Subset of the sample: CD45RO-CCR7+CD27+CD95- naive CD8+ T cells lacking CXCR3 (TNR3-). Every receptor here comes from a human donor in good health. Some clones in this sample may be carry-over from other donors' samples.

The chain has TRBV12-3 or TRBV12-4 and TRBJ1-2; no DNA is available, so the TRBD1 call from TCRdb remains unchecked. The CDR3 loop spans 14 amino acids. The CDR3 reads CASSHSTGSYGYTF.

The rearrangement uses TRBV21-1 and TRBJ2-1; TCRdb's D gene call, TRBD2, goes unchecked for lack of DNA. TRBV21-1 is flagged as a pseudogene. The CDR3 has 17 residues. CDR3 sequence reads: CASSKKRGVEIYNEQFF.

V and J are TRBV4-2 and TRBJ2-7; TCRdb calls TRBD1, which cannot be checked without DNA. Looked up from germline, CDR1 is LGHNA and CDR2 is YNFKEQ. This CDR3 region has 13 residues. CDR3 loop: CASSQTGADEQYF.

The chain uses TRBV6-5 and TRBJ1-5. The CDR3 is 14 amino acids. Germline CDR1 and CDR2: MNHEY and SVGAGI. This CDR3 reads CASSYGQGGQPQHF.

This chain joins TRBV7-8 and TRBJ2-7; TCRdb designates TRBD2, a call that cannot be tested without DNA. The CDR3 has 16 amino acids. Germline CDR1 reads SGHVS; CDR2 reads FQNEAQ. The CDR3 region is CASSLARLAGFYEQYF.

The J gene is TRBJ2-1, the V gene TRBV29-1; TCRdb names TRBD2, which stays unverified in the absence of DNA. There are 16 residues in the CDR3. Germline V CDR1 and CDR2: SQVTM, ANQGSEA. This CDR3 reads CSVDLGLAGERDEQFF.

The rearrangement joins TRBV11-2 to TRBJ2-7; there is no DNA to check the TCRdb D call of TRBD2. Germline V gene data show CDR1 as SGHAT and CDR2 as FQNNGV. The CDR3 is made up of 12 amino acids. The CDR3 region is CASSLGAGEQYF.

V usage is TRBV29-1 and J usage is TRBJ2-7; the TCRdb call, TRBD1, lacks DNA for checking. From germline, CDR1 is SQVTM and CDR2 ANQGSEA. This CDR3 has 13 amino acids. CDR3 region: CSVGQGPSYEQYF.

The V gene is TRBV7-9, the J gene TRBJ2-7; the TRBD1 assignment by TCRdb is unverifiable without DNA. The CDR3 runs to 14 residues. Germline lookup yields CDR1 SEHNR and CDR2 FQNEAQ (reference sequence). The CDR3 is CASSSTPDSNEQYF.

CDR3 loop: CASSVGGNAYEQYF. V gene TRBV9 combines with J gene TRBJ2-7; with no DNA, the TCRdb D assignment of TRBD2 cannot be verified. The CDR3 is 14 residues long. Germline V lookup: CDR1 SGDLS, CDR2 YYNGEE.

V is TRBV2 and J is TRBJ1-1. The germline gives CDR1 SNHLY, CDR2 FYNNEI. The CDR3 sequence is 14 residues long. CDR3 protein: CASRAGGFGTEAFF.

V gene TRBV29-1 combines with J gene TRBJ1-2; TCRdb picks TRBD1, but there is no DNA to check that call. Germline CDR1 SQVTM, CDR2 ANQGSEA. This CDR3 has 15 residues. The CDR3 protein is CSAYSPGHPNYGYTF.

The chain couples TRBV5-5 to TRBJ2-3; TCRdb's D gene call, TRBD2, goes unchecked for lack of DNA. The CDR3 runs to 15 residues. The germline CDR1 and CDR2 sequences are SGHKS and YYEKEE (reference sequence). The CDR3 sequence: CASSLVGGATDTQYF.

The V and J genes are TRBV29-1 and TRBJ2-5; absent DNA, TCRdb's TRBD1 call cannot be checked. The CDR3 is 17 residues long. CDR1 and CDR2 (germline): SQVTM, ANQGSEA. CDR3 sequence reads: CSAPGWGQDHPGETQYF.

V is TRBV7-8 and J is TRBJ2-1; TCRdb's D call, TRBD1, is unchecked because there is no DNA. The CDR3 extends over 16 amino acids. Germline CDR1 and CDR2: SGHVS and FQNEAQ. The CDR3 sequence is CASSLGQGFPYNEQFF.

The CDR3 region is CSVGRGADEQYF. The rearrangement links TRBV29-1 to TRBJ2-7; TCRdb proposes TRBD2, but this gene call is untestable without DNA. Germline assignment: CDR1 SQVTM and CDR2 ANQGSEA. This CDR3 region has 12 residues.

V gene TRBV7-9 combines with J gene TRBJ1-2; TCRdb's D call, TRBD1, is unchecked because there is no DNA. Germline V gene data show CDR1 as SEHNR and CDR2 as FQNEAQ (reference sequence). The CDR3 has 18 residues. The CDR3 protein is CASSPPPGQALPNYGYTF. Filled out from reference TRBV7-9 and TRBJ1-2, the complete variable domain reads DTGVSQNPRHKITKRGQNVTFRCDPISEHNRLYWYRQTLGQGPEFLTYFQNEAQLEKSRLLSDRFSAERPKGSFSTLEIQRTEQGDSAMYLCASSPPPGQALPNYGYTFGSGTRLTVV.

The V gene is TRBV12-3 or TRBV12-4, the J gene TRBJ1-5; as DNA is missing, the TRBD1 call by TCRdb cannot be tested. The CDR3 is 14 amino acids. The CDR3 is CASSPSDRPPTQHF.

J is TRBJ1-2 and V is TRBV12-3 or TRBV12-4. The CDR3 has 15 amino acids. The CDR3 loop reads CASSLPGGSVYGYTF.

This chain connects TRBV6-5 to TRBJ2-3. This CDR3 is 14 amino acids long. Germline V gives CDR1 MNHEY, CDR2 SVGAGI. The chain's CDR3 is CASSYSGRTDTQYF.

CDR3: CASSNFPASSYNEQFF. The chain carries TRBV7-6 and TRBJ2-1; TCRdb calls TRBD2, which cannot be checked without DNA. CDR1 is SGHVS, CDR2 FNYEAQ, per germline. The CDR3 is 16 residues long.

The V and J genes are TRBV29-1 and TRBJ2-7; TCRdb proposes TRBD1, but this gene call is untestable without DNA. The germline CDR1 and CDR2 sequences are SQVTM and ANQGSEA. CDR3 length: 13 amino acids. The CDR3: CSAVTGGVYEQYF.

V gene TRBV9 combines with J gene TRBJ2-1. This CDR3 spans 15 amino acids. The germline V gene encodes CDR1 SGDLS and CDR2 YYNGEE. The CDR3 here is CASSALGSSYNEQFF.